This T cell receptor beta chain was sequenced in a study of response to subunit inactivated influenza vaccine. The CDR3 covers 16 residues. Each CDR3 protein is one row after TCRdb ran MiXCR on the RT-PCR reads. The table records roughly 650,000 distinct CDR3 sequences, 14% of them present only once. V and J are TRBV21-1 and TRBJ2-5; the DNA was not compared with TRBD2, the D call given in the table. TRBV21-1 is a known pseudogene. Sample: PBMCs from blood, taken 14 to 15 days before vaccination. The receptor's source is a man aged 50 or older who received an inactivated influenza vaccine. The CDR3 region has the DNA TGTGCCAGCAGCAAGCCGGGACTAGAACTCAGAGAGACCCAGTACTTC. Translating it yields CASSKPGLELRETQYF.